This section outlines one T cell receptor (beta chain) sequence together with its context. The antigen is undetermined. The sample is drawn from a study of shared clonotypes between healthy human individuals. General study results and limits: Large sequencing depth failed to make sorted-subset sequencing complete, rarefaction showed.

Measured with immunoSEQ multiplex PCR; TCRdb has only the in-frame clones, and not every one. This table has 2 million to 3 million clones, over 85% appearing once. Caucasian adults residing in Nashville, Tennessee made up all the donors. The junction had 19 bases not matched to a gene; V was cut back by 8 bases and J by 5 bases. The CDR3 is 18 amino acids. Looked up from germline, CDR1 is MDHEN and CDR2 is SYDVKM. The clonotype originates from a man between 18 and 29 years old in good health. Some clones in this sample may be carry-over from other donors' samples. The chain links TRBV28 to TRBJ1-2; TRBD1 aligns across 11 bases. Sequencing was carried out using naive CD4+ T cells from PBMCs. Subset described: CD45RA+ positively selected. CDR3 DNA: TGTGCCAGCGGGCCACTCTTCGTTGGAGGGGACAGGGGGTATGGCTACACCTTC. Its protein is CASGPLFVGGDRGYGYTF.